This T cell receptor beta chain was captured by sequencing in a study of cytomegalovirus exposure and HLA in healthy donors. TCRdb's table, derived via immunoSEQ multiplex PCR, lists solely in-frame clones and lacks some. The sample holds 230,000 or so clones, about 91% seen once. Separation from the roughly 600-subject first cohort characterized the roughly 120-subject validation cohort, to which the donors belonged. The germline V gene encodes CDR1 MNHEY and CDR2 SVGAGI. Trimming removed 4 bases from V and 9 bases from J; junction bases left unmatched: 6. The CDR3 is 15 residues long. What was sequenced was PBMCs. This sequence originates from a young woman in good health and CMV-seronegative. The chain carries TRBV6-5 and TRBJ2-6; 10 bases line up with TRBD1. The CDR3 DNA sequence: TGTGCCAGCAGTTCAGGGACAGGGGAAATCAACGTCCTGACTTTC. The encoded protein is CASSSGTGEINVLTF.